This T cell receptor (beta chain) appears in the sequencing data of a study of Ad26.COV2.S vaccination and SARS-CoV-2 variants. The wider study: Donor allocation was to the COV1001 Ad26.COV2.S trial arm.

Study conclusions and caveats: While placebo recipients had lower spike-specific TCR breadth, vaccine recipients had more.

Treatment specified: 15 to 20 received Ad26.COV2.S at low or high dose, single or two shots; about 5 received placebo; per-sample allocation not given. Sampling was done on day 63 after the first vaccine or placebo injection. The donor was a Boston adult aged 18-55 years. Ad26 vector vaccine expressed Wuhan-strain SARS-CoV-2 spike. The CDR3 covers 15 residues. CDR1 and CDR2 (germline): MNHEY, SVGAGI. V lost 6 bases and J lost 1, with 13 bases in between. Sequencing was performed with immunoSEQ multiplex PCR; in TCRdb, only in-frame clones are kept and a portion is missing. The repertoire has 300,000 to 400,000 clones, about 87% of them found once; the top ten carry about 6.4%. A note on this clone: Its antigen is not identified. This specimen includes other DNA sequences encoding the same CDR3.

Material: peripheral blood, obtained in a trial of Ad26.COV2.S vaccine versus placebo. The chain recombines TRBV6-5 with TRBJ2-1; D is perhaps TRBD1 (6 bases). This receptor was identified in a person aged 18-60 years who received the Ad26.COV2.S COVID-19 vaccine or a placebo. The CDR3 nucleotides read TGTGCCAGCAGCCTACAGGGTTTTTCCTACAATGAGCAGTTCTTC. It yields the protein CASSLQGFSYNEQFF.